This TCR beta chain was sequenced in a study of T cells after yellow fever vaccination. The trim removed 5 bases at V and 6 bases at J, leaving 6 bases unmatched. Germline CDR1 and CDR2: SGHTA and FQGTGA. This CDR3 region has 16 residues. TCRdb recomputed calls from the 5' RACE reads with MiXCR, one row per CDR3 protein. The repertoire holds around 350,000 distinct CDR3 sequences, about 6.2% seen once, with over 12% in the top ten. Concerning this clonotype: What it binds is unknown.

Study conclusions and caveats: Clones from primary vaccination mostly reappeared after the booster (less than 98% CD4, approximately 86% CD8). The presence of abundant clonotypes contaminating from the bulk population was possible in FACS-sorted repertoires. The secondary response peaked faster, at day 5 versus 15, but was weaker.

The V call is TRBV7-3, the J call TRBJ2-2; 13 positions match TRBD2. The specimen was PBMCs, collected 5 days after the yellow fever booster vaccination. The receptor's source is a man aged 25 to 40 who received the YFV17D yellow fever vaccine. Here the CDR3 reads CASSRTSGSMAGELFF. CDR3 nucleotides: TGTGCCAGCAGCCGGACTAGCGGGAGTATGGCCGGGGAGCTGTTTTTT.